The 30 T cell receptor beta chains below all came from one sample that was sequenced in a study of blood T cell repertoires in COVID-19. Some clones are missing from TCRdb's copy, which holds only in-frame ones; the method was immunoSEQ multiplex PCR. Of about 220,000 clones listed, 80% to 90% are singletons. Sequenced: PBMCs or T cells enriched from blood (not recorded which). These receptors originate from a woman aged 18-29 years in a cohort exposed to, infected with or recovered from COVID-19 (not recorded which).

The rearrangement joins TRBV7-3 to TRBJ1-1; tentative D call: TRBD1 (6 bases). V was clipped by 3 bases and J by 2 bases, with 10 bases between them. Germline V gene lookup returns CDR1 SGHTA and CDR2 FQGTGA. The CDR3 totals 14 residues. Here the CDR3 reads CASSLGHFNTEAFF. DNA for the CDR3: TGTGCCAGCAGCTTGGGACACTTCAACACTGAAGCTTTCTTT.

The DNA for the CDR3 is TGCAGCGACCTCGAGCGAGGGGGCAACACAGATACGCAGTATTTT. This translates into CSDLERGGNTDTQYF. The rearrangement links TRBV29-1 to TRBJ2-3; 7 bases are a match to TRBD1. The CDR3 length is 15 residues. Per germline, CDR1 SQVTM and CDR2 ANQGSEA. J lost 2 bases, V lost 7 bases, and 12 bases had no gene match.

This sequence joins TRBV12-3 or TRBV12-4 and TRBJ1-2; D unresolved. The V end lost 2 bases, the J end lost 7 bases, and 11 bases lay between the germline ends. CDR3 length: 13 amino acids. The CDR3 nucleotides are TGTGCCAGCAGTTTATTGGGAGCCGCTGGCTACACCTTC. Protein sequence: CASSLLGAAGYTF.

This chain links TRBV16 with TRBJ2-2; D possibly corresponds to TRBD1 (5 bases). CDR1 and CDR2 from the germline V gene are KGHSY and FQNENV. This CDR3 region has 13 residues. Trimming left V 2 bases short and J 7 bases short, with 8 bases between. The CDR3 coding sequence is TGTGCCAGCAGCCAACAGGGCATCGGGGAGCTGTTTTTT. It yields the protein CASSQQGIGELFF.

The genes are TRBV7-9 and TRBJ2-1; D call uncertain. The CDR3 extends over 11 amino acids. The V gene's germline CDR1 is SEHNR and CDR2 FQNEAQ (reference sequence). V was clipped by 5 bases and J by 9 bases, with 8 bases between them. CDR3 loop: CASSQVSEQFF. CDR3 in DNA: TGTGCCAGCAGCCAAGTTAGTGAGCAGTTCTTC.

This rearrangement joins TRBV15 to TRBJ1-4; TRBD1 agrees at 9 bases. The germline V gene has CDR1 LNHNV and CDR2 YYDKDF (reference sequence). Trimming took 4 bases from V and 3 from J; bases not matched to a gene: 3. The CDR3 runs 15 residues. CDR3 sequence (DNA): TGTGCCACCAGCACGGGACAGGGCGCTAATGAAAAACTGTTTTTT. This gives the protein CATSTGQGANEKLFF.

V and J are TRBV6-5 and TRBJ2-5, with 7 positions matching TRBD2. The V segment lost 5 bases and the J segment 0 bases; nucleotides outside the gene matches: 0. Germline lookup yields CDR1 MNHEY and CDR2 SVGAGI. The CDR3 consists of 13 residues. CDR3 coding DNA: TGTGCCAGCAGTCTAGCGGACCAAGAGACCCAGTACTTC. Protein: CASSLADQETQYF.

The chain employs TRBV19 and TRBJ1-6, with TRBD1 matching over 8 bases. CDR1 LNHDA and CDR2 SQIVND come from the germline V gene (reference sequence). CDR3 length: 18 amino acids. The V segment lost 2 bases and the J segment 9 bases; nucleotides outside the gene matches: 15. CDR3 bases: TGTGCCAGTAGTATAACGTCCGGGCGACAGGGGTATGGTTCACCCCTCCACTTT. It codes for CASSITSGRQGYGSPLHF.

The rearrangement links TRBV2 to TRBJ2-7; D is possibly TRBD2 (6 bases). Germline lookup yields CDR1 SNHLY and CDR2 FYNNEI. CDR3 size: 17 residues. Trimming removed 4 bases at V and 3 bases at J, with 22 bases between. The CDR3 region has the DNA TGTGCCAGCAGTGTACATTCATGGAGCAAGGAGGGCTACGAGCAGTACTTC. Amino acids: CASSVHSWSKEGYEQYF.

The rearrangement links TRBV11-1 to TRBJ2-3; the D is unclear. V was pared by 6 bases and J by 2 bases, with 12 bases between. Germline values: CDR1 SGHAT, CDR2 FQDESV (reference sequence). The CDR3 is 14 residues long. The CDR3: CASRLHLHTDTQYF. The CDR3 region has the DNA TGTGCCAGCAGACTTCACCTTCACACAGATACGCAGTATTTT.

V usage is TRBV28 and J usage is TRBJ1-2; the match to TRBD1 covers 8 bases. CDR3 length equals 15 residues. The trim removed 6 bases at V and 2 bases at J, leaving 8 bases unmatched. Germline CDR1 MDHEN, CDR2 SYDVKM. The DNA for the CDR3 is TGTGCCAGCAGAACCGGGACAGGCTTAAACTATGGCTACACCTTC. Residues: CASRTGTGLNYGYTF.

V is TRBV19 and J is TRBJ1-3; D is possibly TRBD1 (6 bases). V was cut by 5 bases and J by 2 bases, with 7 bases left in between. This CDR3 spans 13 amino acids. The germline gives CDR1 LNHDA, CDR2 SQIVND (reference sequence). The CDR3 loop reads CASSDRTGNTIYF. In DNA form, the CDR3 reads TGTGCCAGTAGTGACAGGACTGGAAACACCATATATTTT.

DNA for the CDR3: TGTGCCAGCAGCTTGGTGGTGACAGGGGGCGAAGCTTTCTTT. This gives the protein CASSLVVTGGEAFF. This chain uses TRBV5-6 with TRBJ1-1; 10 positions agree with TRBD1. The CDR3 runs 14 residues. From germline, CDR1 is SGHDT and CDR2 YYEEEE. V lost 0 bases and J lost 8; bases outside the gene matches: 4.

The rearrangement links TRBV6-5 to TRBJ2-5; the D is unclear. This CDR3 region has 15 residues. The V and J ends lost 2 bases and 5 bases respectively, with 15 bases between them. CDR1 and CDR2 from the germline V gene are MNHEY and SVGAGI. The CDR3 spells CASSYIGEIGETQYF. The CDR3 DNA reads as TGTGCCAGCAGTTACATAGGAGAGATCGGGGAGACCCAGTACTTC.

The chain is built from TRBV11-3 and TRBJ1-1; D unresolved. V lost 1 base and J lost 1, with 10 bases in between. There are 15 residues in the CDR3. Germline V gene data show CDR1 as SGHNT and CDR2 as YENEEA. The CDR3 region has the DNA TGTGCCAGCAGCTTAGGTCCGCCGGGGAACACTGAAGCTTTCTTT. Translating it yields CASSLGPPGNTEAFF.

The gene calls are TRBV27 and TRBJ1-4; 12 bases are shared with TRBD1. The germline V gene encodes CDR1 MNHEY and CDR2 SMNVEV (reference sequence). CDR3 length: 17 residues. V lost 4 bases to trimming and J lost 8 bases; unmatched junction nucleotides: 11. CDR3 sequence reads: CASSSSRDRGRDEKLFF. CDR3 DNA: TGTGCCAGCAGTTCGTCCCGGGACAGGGGGCGCGACGAAAAACTGTTTTTT.

This clone has just one count. The chain has TRBV5-8 and TRBJ1-3; tentative D call: TRBD1 (5 bases). Per the germline V gene, CDR1 is SGHTS and CDR2 is YDEGEE. This CDR3 is 16 amino acids long. Deletions cut 0 bases from V and 0 bases from J, with 10 bases between. The CDR3 region has the DNA TGTGCCAGCAGCTTGGCCGTTGACAGCTCTGGAAACACCATATATTTT. This codes for CASSLAVDSSGNTIYF.

This chain connects TRBV20-1 to TRBJ2-7; no clear D. The germline gives CDR1 DFQATT, CDR2 SNEGSKA (reference sequence). CDR3 length: 11 amino acids. The V and J ends lost 6 bases and 4 bases respectively, with 10 bases between them. CDR3 in amino acids: CSARHEYEQYF. Here the CDR3 DNA reads TGCAGTGCCCGACATGAGTACGAGCAGTACTTC.

V and J are TRBV2 and TRBJ1-6; D uncertain. The germline V gene encodes CDR1 SNHLY and CDR2 FYNNEI. This CDR3 has 14 residues. V lost 2 bases to trimming and J lost 10 bases, with 12 bases between them. As DNA, the CDR3 is TGTGCCAGCAGTGAAAATCACAGCGGCTCACCCCTCCACTTT. Its protein product is CASSENHSGSPLHF.

In this sample, this clone turned up once. A much more abundant neighbour one base away suggests this may be a read error. The chain uses TRBV6-4 and TRBJ1-1; 7 bases align to TRBD1. The CDR3 is 14 residues long. The J segment lost 1 base and the V segment lost 2 bases, leaving 1 base of the junction unmatched. The germline gives CDR1 MRHNA, CDR2 SNTAGT. The CDR3 is CASSDRDRNTEAFF. The CDR3 DNA reads as TGTGCCAGCAGTGACCGGGACAGGAACACTGAAGCTTTCTTT.

This clone was counted only a few times. V is TRBV2 and J is TRBJ2-7, with a weak D call TRBD1 (5 bases). Trimming removed 8 bases at V and 5 bases at J, with 16 bases between. Looked up from germline, CDR1 is SNHLY and CDR2 is FYNNEI. The CDR3 contains 13 residues. CDR3 loop: CASSINRLNEQYF. CDR3 coding DNA: TGTGCCAGCTCCATTAACAGGCTAAACGAGCAGTACTTC.

In this sample, this clone turned up once. This chain uses TRBV7-9 with TRBJ2-1, with D possibly matching TRBD1 (6 bases). Looked up from germline, CDR1 is SEHNR and CDR2 is FQNEAQ (reference sequence). V was pared by 3 bases and J by 6 bases, with 9 bases between. This CDR3 is 13 amino acids long. The CDR3 protein is CASSLEGGNEQFF. CDR3 nucleotide sequence: TGTGCCAGCAGCTTGGAAGGGGGCAATGAGCAGTTCTTC. Supplemented by reference TRBV7-9 and TRBJ2-1, the full variable domain reads DTGVSQNPRHKITKRGQNVTFRCDPISEHNRLYWYRQTLGQGPEFLTYFQNEAQLEKSRLLSDRFSAERPKGSFSTLEIQRTEQGDSAMYLCASSLEGGNEQFFGPGTRLTVL.

The chain joins TRBV5-1 to TRBJ2-2; 7 nucleotides agree with TRBD1. This CDR3 comprises 14 residues. CDR1 is SGHRS, CDR2 YFSETQ, per germline. V trimming: 4 bases; J trimming: 5 bases; junction bases outside the gene matches: 5. The CDR3 spells CASSRDSETGELFF. In DNA, the CDR3 is TGCGCCAGCAGCCGGGACAGCGAGACCGGGGAGCTGTTTTTT.

The chain recombines TRBV5-6 with TRBJ1-1; 7 nucleotides line up with TRBD1. Germline CDR1 and CDR2: SGHDT and YYEEEE. V shed 4 bases, J shed 9 bases, and the junction held 3 bases outside the gene matches. The CDR3 runs to 11 residues. The CDR3: CASSKTGKAFF. In nucleotides, the CDR3 is TGTGCCAGCAGCAAGACAGGGAAAGCTTTCTTT.

The genes are TRBV19 and TRBJ1-2, with D possibly being TRBD1 (6 bases). With 5 bases removed from V and 4 bases from J, the gap between germline ends came to 14 bases. Germline V CDR1 and CDR2: LNHDA, SQIVND (reference sequence). The CDR3 covers 14 residues. CDR3 DNA sequence: TGTGCCAGTAGTCCGTCAGGGGCTGGCTATGGCTACACCTTC. Translation: CASSPSGAGYGYTF.

The chain is built from TRBV19 and TRBJ1-1, with D possibly matching TRBD1 (5 bases). The CDR3 is 16 residues long. Trimming pared 4 bases from V and 0 bases from J, leaving 15 bases between. Germline-derived CDR1 and CDR2 are LNHDA and SQIVND (reference sequence). Here the CDR3 DNA reads TGTGCCAGTAGTACCCCTAGGACAAACTTGAACACTGAAGCTTTCTTT. As protein: CASSTPRTNLNTEAFF.

The sample holds a few counts of this clone. The gene calls are TRBV6-1 and TRBJ1-5; 8 positions match TRBD1. This CDR3 has 17 residues. With V trimmed by 4 bases and J by 3 bases, 11 bases remained unmatched. Germline V CDR1 and CDR2: MNHNS, SASEGT. DNA for the CDR3: TGTGCCAGCAGTGGAATACCAGGGGGCCTCCCCAATCAGCCCCAGCATTTT. The encoded protein is CASSGIPGGLPNQPQHF.

The chain is built from TRBV5-1 and TRBJ1-1; D not certain. V shed 0 bases and J shed 3 bases, with 6 bases lying between them. CDR1 SGHRS and CDR2 YFSETQ come from the germline V gene. The CDR3 contains 13 residues. This CDR3 is CASSLAGYTEAFF. The CDR3 bases are TGCGCCAGCAGCTTGGCGGGGTACACTGAAGCTTTCTTT.

The chain is built from TRBV2 and TRBJ2-3; D gene unclear. V lost 3 bases to trimming and J lost 4 bases, with 11 bases between them. CDR1 SNHLY and CDR2 FYNNEI come from the germline V gene. The CDR3 runs 14 residues. The CDR3 nucleotides are TGTGCCAGCAGTGAGTCAGGCGCTTCAGATACGCAGTATTTT. Translating gives CASSESGASDTQYF.

The V call is TRBV9, the J call TRBJ1-2; D is possibly TRBD1 (5 bases). Germline CDR1 is SGDLS and CDR2 is YYNGEE. Trimming left V 1 base short and J 4 bases short, with 17 bases between. This CDR3 has 16 amino acids. This CDR3 is CASSVSGHTSGYGYTF. In DNA form, the CDR3 reads TGTGCCAGCAGCGTATCTGGACATACCTCTGGCTATGGCTACACCTTC.